One and the same sample provided the 14 T cell receptor beta chains below, sequenced in a study of cytomegalovirus exposure and HLA in healthy donors. The PCR had 60 Vbeta and 13 Jbeta primers. Sequencing was performed with immunoSEQ multiplex PCR; in TCRdb, only in-frame clones are kept and a portion is missing. Altogether 150,000 to 200,000 clones are present, around 87% being singletons, with the ten largest covering under 2%. Sequenced sample: PBMCs. Source of these receptors: a woman younger than 35 in good health and CMV-seronegative.

This rearrangement joins TRBV2 to TRBJ2-3; the match to TRBD2 covers 7 bases. This CDR3 has 14 amino acids. Germline V CDR1 and CDR2: SNHLY, FYNNEI. V shed 8 bases and J 4 bases; nucleotides not matched to a gene: 9. The CDR3 DNA reads as TGTGCCAGCGGGGGGGGGTCTTTTGCAGATACGCAGTATTTT. This gives the protein CASGGGSFADTQYF.

CDR3 sequence (DNA): TGTGCCAGCAGCTTGGTCCGGGACAGGCAGAATGAAAAACTGTTTTTT. This encodes CASSLVRDRQNEKLFF. The gene calls are TRBV5-5 and TRBJ1-4, with 8 bases fitting TRBD1. The germline V gene encodes CDR1 SGHKS and CDR2 YYEKEE (reference sequence). This CDR3 contains 16 residues. Trimming took 0 bases from V and 5 from J; bases not matched to a gene: 6.

This chain connects TRBV29-1 to TRBJ2-7, with TRBD1 matching over 7 bases. This CDR3 spans 14 amino acids. Germline V gene sequence: CDR1 SQVTM, CDR2 ANQGSEA. The trim removed 6 bases at V and 0 bases at J, leaving 8 bases unmatched. The CDR3, as DNA: TGCAGCGTGTACAGGGGCTCTAACTCCTACGAGCAGTACTTC. Its protein product is CSVYRGSNSYEQYF.

CDR3 region: CASRGGTGTGELFF. The CDR3 region has the DNA TGTGCCAGCAGGGGGGGGACAGGGACCGGGGAGCTGTTTTTT. The chain combines TRBV27 with TRBJ2-2, with TRBD1 identical over 9 bases. V trimming: 6 bases; J trimming: 5 bases; junction bases outside the gene matches: 4. CDR3 length: 14 residues. Germline loops: CDR1 MNHEY, CDR2 SMNVEV (reference sequence).

The V and J genes are TRBV5-1 and TRBJ2-7, with 9 bases fitting TRBD2. V shed 0 bases, J shed 3 bases, and the junction held 1 base outside the gene matches. Looked up from germline, CDR1 is SGHRS and CDR2 is YFSETQ. The CDR3 covers 14 residues. As DNA, the CDR3 is TGCGCCAGCAGCTTGGAGACTAGCGGCTACGAGCAGTACTTC. Encoded protein: CASSLETSGYEQYF.

The chain uses TRBV6-6 and TRBJ1-5; 7 nucleotides line up with TRBD1. Trimming at V came to 6 bases and at J to 5 bases, leaving 1 base not matched to a gene. This CDR3 is built from 12 residues. Germline assignment: CDR1 MNHNY and CDR2 SVGAGI (reference sequence). CDR3 coding DNA: TGTGCCAGCAGCCAGGGGGATCAGCCCCAGCATTTT. It codes for CASSQGDQPQHF.

The V and J genes are TRBV5-1 and TRBJ2-7; no reliable D call. With 4 bases removed from V and 3 bases from J, the gap between germline ends came to 5 bases. This CDR3 comprises 11 residues. CDR1 SGHRS and CDR2 YFSETQ come from the germline V gene. CDR3 in amino acids: CASSRDYEQYF. CDR3 bases: TGCGCCAGCAGCCGCGACTACGAGCAGTACTTC.

With regard to this clone: This CDR3 is also generated by other DNA sequences in the sample. The chain links TRBV29-1 to TRBJ2-3; 11 bases line up with TRBD2. CDR3 length equals 16 residues. The V segment lost 0 bases and the J segment 2 bases; nucleotides outside the gene matches: 4. Germline V gene sequence: CDR1 SQVTM, CDR2 ANQGSEA. The CDR3 sequence: CSVEDRLAGSTDTQYF. The CDR3 DNA reads as TGCAGCGTTGAAGACCGACTAGCGGGGTCCACAGATACGCAGTATTTT.

This clone showed up just once. The rearrangement uses TRBV6-4 and TRBJ2-1, with D tentatively TRBD2 (5 bases). This CDR3 contains 16 residues. Trimming left V 0 bases short and J 2 bases short, with 11 bases between. Germline V CDR1 and CDR2: MRHNA, SNTAGT. The CDR3 DNA sequence: TGTGCCAGCAGTGACTCATCGCAGCGGCCCTACAATGAGCAGTTCTTC. Amino acid sequence: CASSDSSQRPYNEQFF.

The chain couples TRBV11-2 to TRBJ2-4; D ambiguous. The V end was cut by 4 bases, the J end by 10 bases, with 14 bases between. The V gene's germline CDR1 is SGHAT and CDR2 FQNNGV. The CDR3 runs to 13 residues. CDR3 DNA sequence: TGTGCCAGCAGCTCCTCGCGAGGTTCGATTCAGTACTTC. The encoded protein is CASSSSRGSIQYF.

V usage is TRBV4-2 and J usage is TRBJ2-1, with TRBD2 as a possible D gene (5 bases). Deletions cut 0 bases from V and 9 bases from J, with 15 bases between. Germline V gene data show CDR1 as LGHNA and CDR2 as YNFKEQ. The CDR3 has 15 residues. The CDR3 here is CASSQDSQRSGEQFF. The CDR3 bases are TGTGCCAGCAGCCAAGACTCCCAGCGGTCGGGTGAGCAGTTCTTC.

This chain joins TRBV27 and TRBJ1-4; 9 bases are shared with TRBD1. Per germline, CDR1 MNHEY and CDR2 SMNVEV (reference sequence). The ends lost 5 bases at V and 0 bases at J; junction bases unmatched: 7. The CDR3 sequence is 17 residues long. CDR3 coding DNA: TGTGCCAGCAGTACTCCGGGACAGGGTGCAACTAATGAAAAACTGTTTTTT. Protein sequence: CASSTPGQGATNEKLFF.

This chain uses TRBV6-6 with TRBJ1-6; the D is unclear. Trimming shortened V by 0 bases and J by 8 bases, and 14 bases separated the two germline ends. The CDR3 has 16 residues. CDR1 and CDR2 (germline): MNHNY, SVGAGI (reference sequence). In nucleotides, the CDR3 is TGTGCCAGCAGTTACTCCTTAGGAGGGTCGGATTCACCCCTCCACTTT. It translates to CASSYSLGGSDSPLHF.

The chain joins TRBV5-1 to TRBJ2-1; 12 bases fit TRBD1. This CDR3 spans 15 amino acids. Germline-derived CDR1 and CDR2 are SGHRS and YFSETQ. Trimming cost V 4 bases and J 9 bases; bases outside gene matches: 8. For the CDR3, the DNA is TGCGCCAGCAGCCAGGGACAGGGGGCTTTTGGTGAGCAGTTCTTC. It codes for CASSQGQGAFGEQFF.